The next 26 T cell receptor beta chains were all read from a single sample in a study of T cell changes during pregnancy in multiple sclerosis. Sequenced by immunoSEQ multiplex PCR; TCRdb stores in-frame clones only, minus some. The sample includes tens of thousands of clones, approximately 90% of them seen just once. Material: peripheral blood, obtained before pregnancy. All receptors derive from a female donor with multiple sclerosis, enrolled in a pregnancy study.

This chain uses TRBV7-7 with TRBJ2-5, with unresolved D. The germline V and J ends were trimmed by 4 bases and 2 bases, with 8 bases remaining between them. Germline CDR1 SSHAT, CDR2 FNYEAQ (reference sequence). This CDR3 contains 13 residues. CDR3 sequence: CASSSDTQETQYF. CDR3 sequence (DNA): TGTGCCAGCAGCTCAGACACTCAAGAGACCCAGTACTTC.

The CDR3 DNA sequence: TGTGCCTGGACACAGGCGAAGGATGAAAAACTGTTTTTT. Translation gives CAWTQAKDEKLFF. The V gene is TRBV30, the J gene TRBJ1-4, with D maybe TRBD1 (5 bases). The CDR3 extends over 13 amino acids. Germline V gene data show CDR1 as GTSNPN and CDR2 as SVGIG (reference sequence). The V end lost 4 bases, the J end lost 6 bases, and 12 bases lay between the germline ends.

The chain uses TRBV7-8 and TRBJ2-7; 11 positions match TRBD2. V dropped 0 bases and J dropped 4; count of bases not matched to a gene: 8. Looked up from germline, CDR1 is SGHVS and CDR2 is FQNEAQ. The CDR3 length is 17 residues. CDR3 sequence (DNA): TGTGCCAGCAGCTTAGCGCGTCTAGCGGGGGGTCCTTACGAGCAGTACTTC. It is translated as CASSLARLAGGPYEQYF.

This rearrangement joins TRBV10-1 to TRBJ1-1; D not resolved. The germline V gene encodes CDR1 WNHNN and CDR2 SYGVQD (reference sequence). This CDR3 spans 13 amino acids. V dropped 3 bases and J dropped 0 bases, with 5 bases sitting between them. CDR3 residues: CASSEQVNTEAFF. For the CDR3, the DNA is TGCGCCAGCAGTGAACAAGTGAACACTGAAGCTTTCTTT.

The CDR3 reads CASSMDGRALFNEQFF. DNA for the CDR3: TGTGCCAGTAGTATGGACGGGAGGGCCTTATTCAATGAGCAGTTCTTC. The chain combines TRBV19 with TRBJ2-1, with TRBD2 matching 8 bases. This CDR3 has 16 residues. Germline V lookup: CDR1 LNHDA, CDR2 SQIVND (reference sequence). After removal of 3 bases from V and 6 bases from J, the junction contained 10 bases not matched to a gene.

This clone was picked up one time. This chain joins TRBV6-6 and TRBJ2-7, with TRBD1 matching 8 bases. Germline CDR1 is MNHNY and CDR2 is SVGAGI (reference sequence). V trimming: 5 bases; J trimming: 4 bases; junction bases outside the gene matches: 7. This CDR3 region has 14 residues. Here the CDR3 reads CASSQGQGTYEQYF. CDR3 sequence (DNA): TGTGCCAGCAGTCAAGGACAGGGAACTTACGAGCAGTACTTC.

For the CDR3, the DNA is TGTGCCAGCTCATTCCTGGGACAGGGGGCAATCCTGGACGAGCAGTACTTC. This gives the protein CASSFLGQGAILDEQYF. This rearrangement joins TRBV18 to TRBJ2-7; TRBD1 aligns across 12 bases. With V trimmed by 5 bases and J by 5 bases, 13 bases remained unmatched. The germline gives CDR1 KGHSH, CDR2 LQKENI. The CDR3 extends over 17 amino acids.

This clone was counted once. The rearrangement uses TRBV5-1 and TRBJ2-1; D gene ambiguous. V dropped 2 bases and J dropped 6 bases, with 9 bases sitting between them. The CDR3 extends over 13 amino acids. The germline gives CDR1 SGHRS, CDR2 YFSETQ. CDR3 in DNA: TGCGCCAGCAGCTTTCCCACGGGCAATGAGCAGTTCTTC. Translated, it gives CASSFPTGNEQFF.

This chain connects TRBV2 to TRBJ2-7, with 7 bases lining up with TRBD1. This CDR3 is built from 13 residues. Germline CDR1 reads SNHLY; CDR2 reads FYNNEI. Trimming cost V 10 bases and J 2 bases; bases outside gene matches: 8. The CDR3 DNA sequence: TGTGCCAATGTGCAGGGGGAAACCTACGAGCAGTACTTC. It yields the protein CANVQGETYEQYF. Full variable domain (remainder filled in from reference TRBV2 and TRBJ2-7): EPEVTQTPSHQVTQMGQEVILRCVPISNHLYFYWYRQILGQKVEFLVSFYNNEISEKSEIFDDQFSVERPDGSNFTLKIRSTKLEDSAMYFCANVQGETYEQYFGPGTRLTVT.

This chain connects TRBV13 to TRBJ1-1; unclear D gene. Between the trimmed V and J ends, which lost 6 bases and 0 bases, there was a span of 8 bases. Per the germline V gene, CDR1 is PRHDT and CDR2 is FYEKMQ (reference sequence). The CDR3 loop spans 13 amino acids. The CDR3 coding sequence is TGTGCCAGCAGTCCTACGATGAACACTGAAGCTTTCTTT. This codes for CASSPTMNTEAFF.

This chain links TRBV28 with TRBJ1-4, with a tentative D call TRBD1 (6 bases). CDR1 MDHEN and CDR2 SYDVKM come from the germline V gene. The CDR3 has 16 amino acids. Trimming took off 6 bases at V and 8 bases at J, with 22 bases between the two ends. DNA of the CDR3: TGTGCCAGCAGCCGATACAGGGTGTCAGGGGCCGAAAAACTGTTTTTT. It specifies CASSRYRVSGAEKLFF.

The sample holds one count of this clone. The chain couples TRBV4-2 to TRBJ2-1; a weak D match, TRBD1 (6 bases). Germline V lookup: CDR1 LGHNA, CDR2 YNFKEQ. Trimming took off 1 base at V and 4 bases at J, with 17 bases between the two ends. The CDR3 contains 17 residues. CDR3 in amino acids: CASSQAHNRAGYNEQFF. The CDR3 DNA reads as TGTGCCAGCAGCCAAGCACATAACAGGGCAGGGTACAATGAGCAGTTCTTC.

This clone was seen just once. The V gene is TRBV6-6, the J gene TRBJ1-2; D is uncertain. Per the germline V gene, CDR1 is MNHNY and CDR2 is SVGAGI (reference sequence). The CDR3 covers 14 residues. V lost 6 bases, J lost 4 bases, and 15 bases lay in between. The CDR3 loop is CASSSREGSYGYTF. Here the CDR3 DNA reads TGTGCCAGCAGCTCCCGAGAGGGTTCCTATGGCTACACCTTC.

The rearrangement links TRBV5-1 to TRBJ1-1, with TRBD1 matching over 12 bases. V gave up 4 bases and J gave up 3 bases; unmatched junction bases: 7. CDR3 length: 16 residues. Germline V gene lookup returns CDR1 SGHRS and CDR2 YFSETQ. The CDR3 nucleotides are TGCGCCAGCAGCGGCGGGACAGGGGGCCTGGACACTGAAGCTTTCTTT. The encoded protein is CASSGGTGGLDTEAFF.

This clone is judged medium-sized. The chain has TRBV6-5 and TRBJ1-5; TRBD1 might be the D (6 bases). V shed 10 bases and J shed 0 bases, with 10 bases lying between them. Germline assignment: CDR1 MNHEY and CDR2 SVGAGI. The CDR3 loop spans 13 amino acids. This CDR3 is CATGTFSNQPQHF. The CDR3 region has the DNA TGTGCCACCGGGACATTTAGCAATCAGCCCCAGCATTTT.

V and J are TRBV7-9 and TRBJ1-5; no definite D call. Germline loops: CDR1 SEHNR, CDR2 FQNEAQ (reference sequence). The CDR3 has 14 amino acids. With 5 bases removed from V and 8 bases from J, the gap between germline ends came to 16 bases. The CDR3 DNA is TGTGCCAGCAGCGAAGGCAGGCCCCAGGAGCCCCAGCATTTT. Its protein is CASSEGRPQEPQHF.

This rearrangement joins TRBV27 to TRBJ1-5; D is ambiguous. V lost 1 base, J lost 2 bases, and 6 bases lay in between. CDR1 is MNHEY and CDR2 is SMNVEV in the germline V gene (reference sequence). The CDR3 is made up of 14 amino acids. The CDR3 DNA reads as TGTGCCAGCAGTTTATATAGCGGCAATCAGCCCCAGCATTTT. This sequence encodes CASSLYSGNQPQHF.

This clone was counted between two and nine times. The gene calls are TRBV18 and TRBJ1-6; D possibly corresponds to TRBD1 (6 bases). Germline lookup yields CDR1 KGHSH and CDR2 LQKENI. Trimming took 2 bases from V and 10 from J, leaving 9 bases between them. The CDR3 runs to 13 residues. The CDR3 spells CASSPGGGSPLHF. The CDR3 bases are TGTGCCAGCTCACCAGGGGGCGGATCACCCCTCCACTTT.

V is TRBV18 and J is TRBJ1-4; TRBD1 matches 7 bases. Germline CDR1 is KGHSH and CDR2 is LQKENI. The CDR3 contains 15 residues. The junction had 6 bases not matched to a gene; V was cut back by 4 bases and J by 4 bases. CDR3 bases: TGTGCCAGCTCACAACCGGGACAGAGTAATGAAAAACTGTTTTTT. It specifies CASSQPGQSNEKLFF.

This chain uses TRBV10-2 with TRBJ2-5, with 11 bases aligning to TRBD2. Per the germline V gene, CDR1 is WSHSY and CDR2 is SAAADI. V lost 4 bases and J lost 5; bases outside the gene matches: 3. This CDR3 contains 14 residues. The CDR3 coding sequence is TGCGCCAGCAGTGGGCCTAGCGGGAGGGAGACCCAGTACTTC. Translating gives CASSGPSGRETQYF.

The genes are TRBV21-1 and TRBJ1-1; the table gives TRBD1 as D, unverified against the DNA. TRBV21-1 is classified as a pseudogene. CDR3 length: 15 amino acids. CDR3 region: CASSERQTGSGEAFF. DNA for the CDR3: TGTGCCAGCAGCGAGCGTCAAACAGGGAGTGGTGAAGCTTTCTTT.

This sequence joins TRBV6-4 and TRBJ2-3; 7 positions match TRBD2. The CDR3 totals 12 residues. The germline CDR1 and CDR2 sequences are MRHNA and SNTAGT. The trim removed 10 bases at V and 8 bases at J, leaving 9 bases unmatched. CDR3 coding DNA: TGTGCCACTAGAAGTTCGGGAGGTACGCAGTATTTT. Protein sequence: CATRSSGGTQYF.

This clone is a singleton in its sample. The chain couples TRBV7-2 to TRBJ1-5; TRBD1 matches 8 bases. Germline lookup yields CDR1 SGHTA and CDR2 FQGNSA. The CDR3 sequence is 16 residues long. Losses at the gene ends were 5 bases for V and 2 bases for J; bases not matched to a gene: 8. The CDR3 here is CASSVTGDLGNQPQHF. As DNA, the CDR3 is TGTGCCAGCAGCGTGACAGGGGATTTAGGCAATCAGCCCCAGCATTTT.

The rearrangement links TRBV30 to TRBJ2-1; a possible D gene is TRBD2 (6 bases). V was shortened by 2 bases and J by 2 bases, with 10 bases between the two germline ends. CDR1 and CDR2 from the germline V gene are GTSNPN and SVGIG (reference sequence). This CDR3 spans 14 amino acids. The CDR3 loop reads CAWSSRGTYNEQFF. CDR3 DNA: TGTGCCTGGAGTTCCCGGGGGACCTACAATGAGCAGTTCTTC. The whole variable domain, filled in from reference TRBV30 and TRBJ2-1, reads SQTIHQWPATLVQPVGSPLSLECTVEGTSNPNLYWYRQAAGRGLQLLFYSVGIGQISSEVPQNLSASRPQDRQFILSSKKLLLSDSGFYLCAWSSRGTYNEQFFGPGTRLTVL.

The CDR3 nucleotides are TGTGCCAGCAGCCCGGCCCCAGGGGGAGGCTATGGCTACACCTTC. Protein sequence: CASSPAPGGGYGYTF. This sequence joins TRBV13 and TRBJ1-2; 7 bases line up with TRBD1. Trimming removed 5 bases from V and 4 bases from J; junction bases left unmatched: 10. The CDR3 has 15 amino acids. The germline V gene encodes CDR1 PRHDT and CDR2 FYEKMQ (reference sequence).

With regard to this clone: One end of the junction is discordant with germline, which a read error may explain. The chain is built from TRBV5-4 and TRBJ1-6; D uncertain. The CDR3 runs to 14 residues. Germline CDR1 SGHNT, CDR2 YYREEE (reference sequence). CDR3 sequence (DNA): TGTGCCAGCAGTTTGGACCTCGCAGATTCACCCCTCCACTTT. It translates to CASSLDLADSPLHF.